The 26 T cell receptor beta chains presented below share a single source sample, sequenced in a study of a mutant IDH1 vaccine in newly diagnosed glioma. Method: immunoSEQ multiplex PCR; TCRdb's copy keeps in-frame clones and lacks some. The profile covers around 54,000 clones, with roughly 80% appearing a single time and 15% to 25% taken by the ten largest. The sample's time point: baseline, week 1 (first vaccination visit). The treatment here: pre-vaccination baseline after standard-of-care therapy. Here the sequenced sample was PBMCs, taken from a glioma patient treated with radiotherapy, temozolomide or both. These receptors all come from a man younger than 35 with glioma.

V and J are TRBV19 and TRBJ1-5; a possible D gene is TRBD1 (5 bases). Trimming left V 4 bases short and J 3 bases short, with 13 bases between. The CDR3 is 15 residues long. Germline CDR1 and CDR2: LNHDA and SQIVND (reference sequence). The CDR3 is CASSRRQTTNQPQHF. The CDR3, as DNA: TGTGCCAGTAGTAGGCGACAGACTACCAATCAGCCCCAGCATTTT.

This clone is a singleton in its sample. The J gene is TRBJ2-1, the V gene TRBV29-1; tentatively, D is TRBD1 (6 bases). From germline, CDR1 is SQVTM and CDR2 ANQGSEA. Between the trimmed V and J ends, which lost 7 bases and 9 bases, there was a span of 16 bases. The CDR3 covers 12 residues. The CDR3, as DNA: TGCAGCGCCCCTACAGGGTCAACTGAGCAGTTCTTC. Amino acids: CSAPTGSTEQFF.

The chain employs TRBV30 and TRBJ2-7, with 8 nucleotides matching TRBD2. V trimming: 3 bases; J trimming: 4 bases; junction bases outside the gene matches: 8. The CDR3 contains 14 residues. Germline CDR1 and CDR2: GTSNPN and SVGIG (reference sequence). The CDR3 region is CAWSSGGDGYEQYF. The CDR3 DNA sequence: TGTGCCTGGAGCTCCGGGGGGGACGGGTACGAGCAGTACTTC.

The chain is built from TRBV2 and TRBJ1-4; 8 bases agree with TRBD1. CDR3 length: 14 residues. Unmatched junction bases numbered 8, after V lost 6 bases and J lost 8 bases. From germline, CDR1 is SNHLY and CDR2 FYNNEI. The DNA of the CDR3 is TGTGCCAGCAGCGCAGGGGGCTTAGGGGAAAAACTGTTTTTT. It specifies CASSAGGLGEKLFF.

The J gene is TRBJ1-5, the V gene TRBV27; tentatively, D is TRBD1 (6 bases). The CDR3 consists of 15 residues. The V and J ends lost 4 bases and 4 bases respectively, with 14 bases between them. From germline, CDR1 is MNHEY and CDR2 SMNVEV (reference sequence). The CDR3 is CASSWVWGRNQPQHF. CDR3 coding DNA: TGTGCCAGCAGTTGGGTTTGGGGGCGTAATCAGCCCCAGCATTTT.

The chain employs TRBV11-2 and TRBJ1-4; 8 nucleotides agree with TRBD1. Germline loops: CDR1 SGHAT, CDR2 FQNNGV. The CDR3 contains 14 residues. The V segment lost 3 bases and the J segment 5 bases; nucleotides outside the gene matches: 2. The CDR3 sequence: CASSFGQGNEKLFF. For the CDR3, the DNA is TGTGCCAGCAGCTTCGGACAGGGAAATGAAAAACTGTTTTTT.

The chain combines TRBV4-3 with TRBJ1-1; no definite D call. Per germline, CDR1 LGHNA and CDR2 YSLEER. CDR3 length: 15 amino acids. V lost 1 base to trimming and J lost 0 bases, with 9 bases between them. CDR3 DNA: TGCGCCAGCAGCCAAGTCGGCGTTATGAACACTGAAGCTTTCTTT. This encodes CASSQVGVMNTEAFF.

V is TRBV27 and J is TRBJ2-7, with TRBD1 matching 10 bases. J lost 2 bases, V lost 3 bases, and 4 bases had no gene match. The CDR3 runs to 15 residues. Per the germline V gene, CDR1 is MNHEY and CDR2 is SMNVEV (reference sequence). The CDR3 loop reads CASSFGQGGPYEQYF. For the CDR3, the DNA is TGTGCCAGCAGTTTTGGACAGGGGGGACCCTACGAGCAGTACTTC.

The chain uses TRBV18 and TRBJ1-5; 8 bases are a match to TRBD1. This CDR3 spans 15 amino acids. The junction had 5 bases not matched to a gene; V was cut back by 4 bases and J by 3 bases. The germline gives CDR1 KGHSH, CDR2 LQKENI. The CDR3 here is CASSLQGAPNQPQHF. The CDR3 DNA reads as TGTGCCAGCTCACTTCAGGGGGCCCCCAATCAGCCCCAGCATTTT.

V is TRBV6-1 and J is TRBJ2-2, with 7 positions matching TRBD2. Looked up from germline, CDR1 is MNHNS and CDR2 is SASEGT. This CDR3 has 15 residues. Germline trimming cut 6 bases from V and 0 bases from J; bases unmatched to any gene: 4. CDR3 loop: CASSRTRSNTGELFF. The CDR3 nucleotides read TGTGCCAGCAGCAGGACTAGATCGAACACCGGGGAGCTGTTTTTT.

This chain joins TRBV30 and TRBJ1-3; maybe TRBD1 (5 bases). The CDR3 extends over 12 amino acids. Trimming took 2 bases from V and 8 from J, leaving 10 bases between them. CDR1 is GTSNPN and CDR2 is SVGIG in the germline V gene (reference sequence). As DNA, the CDR3 is TGTGCCTGGAGTCCCTCGGGGGACACCATATATTTT. Its protein product is CAWSPSGDTIYF.

The gene calls are TRBV4-3 and TRBJ2-6; D is perhaps TRBD1 (5 bases). Germline assignment: CDR1 LGHNA and CDR2 YSLEER. CDR3 size: 17 residues. V lost 7 bases and J lost 0, with 16 bases in between. The CDR3 sequence is CASTTLSDNSGANVLTF. CDR3 nucleotide sequence: TGCGCCAGCACTACCCTATCGGACAACTCTGGGGCCAACGTCCTGACTTTC.

This chain joins TRBV29-1 and TRBJ2-2; D is perhaps TRBD1 (5 bases). The V gene's germline CDR1 is SQVTM and CDR2 ANQGSEA. The CDR3 loop spans 14 amino acids. Trimming cost V 6 bases and J 5 bases, with 16 bases left between them. CDR3 DNA sequence: TGCAGCGTGGAAACAGGAGTAACTACCGGGGAGCTGTTTTTT. Residues: CSVETGVTTGELFF.

The chain has TRBV27 and TRBJ1-1; possible D gene TRBD1, 6 bases. CDR3 length: 16 residues. The V end was cut by 5 bases, the J end by 0 bases, with 16 bases between. Germline assignment: CDR1 MNHEY and CDR2 SMNVEV (reference sequence). The DNA of the CDR3 is TGTGCCAGCAGTGCTTCAGGGGAATTGGTGAACACTGAAGCTTTCTTT. Residues: CASSASGELVNTEAFF.

J is TRBJ1-4 and V is TRBV4-3; D is uncertain. V shed 1 base and J shed 7 bases, with 7 bases lying between them. The CDR3 is made up of 13 amino acids. Germline CDR1 reads LGHNA; CDR2 reads YSLEER. In nucleotides, the CDR3 is TGCGCCAGCAGCCAAGGTTCAATTGAAAAACTGTTTTTT. This codes for CASSQGSIEKLFF.

The V call is TRBV30, the J call TRBJ1-5; tentative D call: TRBD1 (5 bases). From germline, CDR1 is GTSNPN and CDR2 SVGIG (reference sequence). This CDR3 is 17 amino acids long. V was clipped by 2 bases and J by 0 bases, with 17 bases between them. This chain's CDR3 is CAWSLNRPRGSNQPQHF. CDR3 in DNA: TGTGCCTGGAGTCTAAACCGGCCGAGGGGTAGCAATCAGCCCCAGCATTTT.

The chain employs TRBV6-5 and TRBJ2-7, with 7 positions matching TRBD1. Germline values: CDR1 MNHEY, CDR2 SVGAGI. There are 15 residues in the CDR3. V gave up 6 bases and J gave up 0 bases; unmatched junction bases: 8. CDR3 loop: CASRYRGLSSYEQYF. CDR3 in DNA: TGTGCCAGCAGGTACAGGGGCTTAAGCTCCTACGAGCAGTACTTC.

The rearrangement uses TRBV9 and TRBJ2-4; no clear D. V was shortened by 0 bases and J by 6 bases, with 7 bases between the two germline ends. Germline CDR1 is SGDLS and CDR2 is YYNGEE. The CDR3 runs to 13 residues. CDR3 DNA sequence: TGTGCCAGCAGCGTAGTCAGATTAAACATTCAGTACTTC. Translating it yields CASSVVRLNIQYF.

J is TRBJ2-7 and V is TRBV5-6; 8 bases line up with TRBD2. Trimming at V came to 1 base and at J to 2 bases, leaving 8 bases not matched to a gene. Germline V gives CDR1 SGHDT, CDR2 YYEEEE. The CDR3 sequence is 16 residues long. CDR3 region: CASSLTSGVVTYEQYF. The DNA for the CDR3 is TGTGCCAGCAGCTTGACTAGCGGCGTCGTTACCTACGAGCAGTACTTC.

The chain links TRBV5-1 to TRBJ1-2; D may be TRBD1 (5 bases). The CDR3 contains 17 residues. Per germline, CDR1 SGHRS and CDR2 YFSETQ. V was clipped by 0 bases and J by 1 base, with 16 bases between them. Written as DNA, the CDR3 is TGCGCCAGCAGCTTGGCGGGGGGGATGGGAGTTAACTATGGCTACACCTTC. Protein sequence: CASSLAGGMGVNYGYTF.

The V and J genes are TRBV10-3 and TRBJ2-1; unclear D gene. Germline CDR1 ENHRY, CDR2 SYGVKD. Deletions cut 0 bases from V and 11 bases from J, with 5 bases between. CDR3 size: 11 residues. CDR3 protein: CAISESTQQFF. CDR3 nucleotide sequence: TGTGCCATCAGTGAGTCCACTCAGCAGTTCTTC.

The J gene is TRBJ1-5, the V gene TRBV30; D not resolved. CDR1 GTSNPN and CDR2 SVGIG come from the germline V gene (reference sequence). V shed 2 bases and J shed 0 bases, with 5 bases lying between them. The CDR3 runs 13 residues. Written as DNA, the CDR3 is TGTGCCTGGAGTCTGTATAGCAATCAGCCCCAGCATTTT. Residues: CAWSLYSNQPQHF.

The J gene is TRBJ2-2, the V gene TRBV9; the D gene could be TRBD1 or TRBD2 (6 bases each). The length of the CDR3 is 12 residues. V was trimmed by 3 bases and J by 7 bases, leaving 7 bases between them. The germline V gene has CDR1 SGDLS and CDR2 YYNGEE. The CDR3 coding sequence is TGTGCCAGCAGCGAGGGGGGCGGGGAGCTGTTTTTT. This gives the protein CASSEGGGELFF.

With respect to this clone: One end of the junction varies from germline; a read error may be responsible. The chain recombines TRBV7-7 with TRBJ2-1; maybe TRBD2 (8 bases). The CDR3 covers 13 residues. Germline CDR1 and CDR2: SSHAT and FNYEAQ (reference sequence). CDR3 coding DNA: TGTGCTAGCAGCTTAGCGGGACAGAATGAGCAGTTCTTC. This sequence encodes CASSLAGQNEQFF.

The V and J genes are TRBV4-1 and TRBJ1-5; D gene unclear. Germline V gene data show CDR1 as MGHRA and CDR2 as YSYEKL. The CDR3 loop spans 16 amino acids. Trimming cost V 4 bases and J 4 bases, with 17 bases left between them. This CDR3 is CASSRDGLGPNQPQHF. The CDR3 bases are TGCGCCAGCAGCCGAGACGGTCTCGGGCCGAATCAGCCCCAGCATTTT.

As DNA, the CDR3 is TGTGCCAGCATGGGTAGGACAGTTGACTACGAGCAGTACTTC. Translated: CASMGRTVDYEQYF. The chain couples TRBV6-5 to TRBJ2-7, with a weak D call TRBD1 (6 bases). Trimming shortened V by 7 bases and J by 3 bases, and 16 bases separated the two germline ends. Germline CDR1 and CDR2: MNHEY and SVGAGI. The CDR3 has 14 residues.